Below are 28 T cell receptor beta chains sequenced from a single sample in a study of CD8 T cells in Susac syndrome. RNA was extracted with the RNeasy kit, and a quantity of roughly 0.45 to 1 ug was reverse transcribed using random hexamers. TCRdb reprocessed the immunoSEQ multiplex PCR reads via MiXCR and lists one record per CDR3 protein. The sample lists under 250,000 distinct CDR3 sequences; 94% were seen once. The sample comprised CD4+ T cells from PBMCs. Every receptor here comes from a human donor with Susac syndrome.

V usage is TRBV7-2 and J usage is TRBJ1-1, with D possibly TRBD1 on 6 matching bases. The CDR3 totals 14 residues. Looked up from germline, CDR1 is SGHTA and CDR2 is FQGNSA. The germline V and J ends were trimmed by 1 base and 8 bases, with 14 bases remaining between them. The CDR3 DNA reads TGTGCCAGCAGCTTAGAGGGGGGACCTGACGAAGCTTTCTTT. Protein sequence: CASSLEGGPDEAFF.

V is TRBV3-1 and J is TRBJ2-5, with a weak D call TRBD1 (5 bases). The CDR3 covers 16 residues. Trimming pared 1 base from V and 5 bases from J, leaving 17 bases between. Germline CDR1 and CDR2: LGHDT and YNNKEL (reference sequence). CDR3 region: CASSQVGRDLGETQYF. In nucleotides, the CDR3 is TGTGCCAGCAGCCAAGTGGGGCGCGACCTCGGGGAGACCCAGTACTTC.

This chain links TRBV11-2 with TRBJ1-1, with 7 bases matching TRBD1. V lost 5 bases to trimming and J lost 0 bases; unmatched junction nucleotides: 3. Germline V lookup: CDR1 SGHAT, CDR2 FQNNGV. This CDR3 has 14 amino acids. Here the CDR3 reads CASSGGQLNTEAFF. CDR3 in DNA: TGTGCCAGCAGCGGGGGACAGCTGAACACTGAAGCTTTCTTT.

This chain uses TRBV7-9 with TRBJ1-1; weak D call: TRBD1 (5 bases). Germline CDR1 is SEHNR and CDR2 is FQNEAQ (reference sequence). V was pared by 2 bases and J by 5 bases, with 15 bases between. The CDR3 spans 15 residues. CDR3 bases: TGTGCCAGCAGCTTAATTGGGGGGAGAGGGACTGAAGCTTTCTTT. This sequence encodes CASSLIGGRGTEAFF.

The chain uses TRBV10-2 and TRBJ2-2; 9 bases fit TRBD1. The CDR3 loop spans 16 amino acids. The germline V gene has CDR1 WSHSY and CDR2 SAAADI. J lost 0 bases, V lost 6 bases, and 5 bases had no gene match. This CDR3 reads CASRHRTGANTGELFF. The CDR3 DNA is TGCGCCAGCAGACACCGGACAGGGGCGAACACCGGGGAGCTGTTTTTT.

This clonotype was picked up one time. The gene calls are TRBV28 and TRBJ1-5; D perhaps matches TRBD1 (5 bases). Trimming shortened V by 4 bases and J by 4 bases, and 11 bases separated the two germline ends. The CDR3 consists of 14 residues. Germline CDR1 and CDR2: MDHEN and SYDVKM. In DNA, the CDR3 is TGTGCCAGCAGTTGGACACTGCGGAATCAGCCCCAGCATTTT. Amino acids: CASSWTLRNQPQHF.

The chain combines TRBV20-1 with TRBJ2-4; tentative D call: TRBD1 (5 bases). The CDR3 has 14 amino acids. The V and J ends lost 0 bases and 9 bases respectively, with 15 bases between them. Looked up from germline, CDR1 is DFQATT and CDR2 is SNEGSKA (reference sequence). The CDR3 protein is CSAREGQGYGIQYF. In nucleotides, the CDR3 is TGCAGTGCTAGAGAGGGCCAGGGTTACGGCATTCAGTACTTC.

The chain carries TRBV30 and TRBJ1-1; perhaps TRBD1 as D (6 bases). CDR3 size: 13 residues. Trimming took off 2 bases at V and 10 bases at J, with 17 bases between the two ends. Germline CDR1 GTSNPN, CDR2 SVGIG (reference sequence). CDR3 in amino acids: CAWSPAGEGAAFF. In nucleotides, the CDR3 is TGTGCCTGGAGTCCAGCAGGGGAGGGTGCAGCTTTCTTT. The full variable domain, rest sourced from reference TRBV30 and TRBJ1-1, is SQTIHQWPATLVQPVGSPLSLECTVEGTSNPNLYWYRQAAGRGLQLLFYSVGIGQISSEVPQNLSASRPQDRQFILSSKKLLLSDSGFYLCAWSPAGEGAAFFGQGTRLTVV.

The chain carries TRBV3-1 and TRBJ2-1; 10 bases fit TRBD2. The J segment lost 7 bases and the V segment lost 4 bases, leaving 7 bases of the junction unmatched. Germline CDR1 reads LGHDT; CDR2 reads YNNKEL (reference sequence). This CDR3 spans 15 amino acids. The chain's CDR3 is CASSPSAGGPNEQFF. The CDR3 DNA reads TGTGCCAGCAGCCCCTCAGCGGGGGGGCCTAATGAGCAGTTCTTC.

This chain joins TRBV5-1 and TRBJ1-2; 9 nucleotides align to TRBD1. The CDR3 extends over 12 amino acids. Germline V gene lookup returns CDR1 SGHRS and CDR2 YFSETQ. Trimming at V came to 5 bases and at J to 8 bases, leaving 4 bases not matched to a gene. The CDR3: CASRPGQGGYTF. CDR3 in DNA: TGCGCCAGCAGACCGGGACAGGGCGGCTACACCTTC.

This clonotype was picked up one time. This chain links TRBV4-3 with TRBJ2-1; 12 positions match TRBD2. Losses at the gene ends were 0 bases for V and 12 bases for J; bases not matched to a gene: 9. Germline CDR1 reads LGHNA; CDR2 reads YSLEER. The CDR3 has 16 residues. The CDR3 nucleotides read TGCGCCAGCAGCCAAGACCGACTAGCGGGGGTCTCGCGGCAGTTCTTC. It specifies CASSQDRLAGVSRQFF.

V is TRBV6-5 and J is TRBJ1-1; weak D call: TRBD1 (5 bases). CDR1 is MNHEY, CDR2 SVGAGI, per germline. V dropped 5 bases and J dropped 4 bases, with 17 bases sitting between them. This CDR3 contains 15 residues. CDR3 nucleotides: TGTGCCAGCAGTAACATGGGGACTGGACGCACTGAAGCTTTCTTT. Its protein product is CASSNMGTGRTEAFF.

The chain uses TRBV5-1 and TRBJ1-6, with D unresolved. CDR3 length: 15 amino acids. Germline CDR1 is SGHRS and CDR2 is YFSETQ. V was shortened by 0 bases and J by 7 bases, with 11 bases between the two germline ends. The CDR3 here is CASSLAVELNSPLHF. CDR3 in DNA: TGCGCCAGCAGCTTGGCTGTGGAATTAAATTCACCCCTCCACTTT.

The chain is built from TRBV6-5 and TRBJ1-1, with D unresolved. CDR1 is MNHEY, CDR2 SVGAGI, per germline. The CDR3 contains 13 residues. Trimming cost V 9 bases and J 1 base, with 12 bases left between them. The chain's CDR3 is CASYRKGNTEAFF. CDR3 bases: TGTGCCAGTTACCGGAAGGGGAACACTGAAGCTTTCTTT.

The CDR3 DNA follows: TGCAGTGCCTCCCTTCCCGCCATTCAGGGGCGCGAGCAGTACTTC. Protein: CSASLPAIQGREQYF. The chain links TRBV20-1 to TRBJ2-7; weak D call: TRBD1 (6 bases). Deletions cut 6 bases from V and 6 bases from J, with 24 bases between. The CDR3 is 15 amino acids. Germline V gene lookup returns CDR1 DFQATT and CDR2 SNEGSKA (reference sequence).

The V call is TRBV13, the J call TRBJ1-4, with 7 bases aligning to TRBD1. The CDR3 is made up of 15 amino acids. Trimming removed 5 bases from V and 5 bases from J; junction bases left unmatched: 8. CDR1 and CDR2 (germline): PRHDT, FYEKMQ (reference sequence). The CDR3 region has the DNA TGTGCCAGCAGCCATCGGGGACAGCTGAATGAAAAACTGTTTTTT. It encodes CASSHRGQLNEKLFF. Full variable domain (rest looked up from reference TRBV13 and TRBJ1-4): AAGVIQSPRHLIKEKRETATLKCYPIPRHDTVYWYQQGPGQDPQFLISFYEKMQSDKGSIPDRFSAQQFSDYHSELNMSSLELGDSALYFCASSHRGQLNEKLFFGSGTQLSVL.

The CDR3 here is CASSLVADNQPQHF. The CDR3 DNA follows: TGTGCCAGCAGTTTGGTGGCAGATAATCAGCCCCAGCATTTT. The V call is TRBV28, the J call TRBJ1-5; D unresolved. The CDR3 consists of 14 residues. Per the germline V gene, CDR1 is MDHEN and CDR2 is SYDVKM. Trimming shortened V by 3 bases and J by 4 bases, and 10 bases separated the two germline ends.

CDR3: CAWSQGDEQFF. In nucleotides, the CDR3 is TGTGCCTGGTCCCAGGGGGACGAGCAGTTCTTC. The rearrangement joins TRBV30 to TRBJ2-1; 7 bases map to TRBD1. Germline trimming cut 5 bases from V and 10 bases from J; bases unmatched to any gene: 5. Germline CDR1 and CDR2: GTSNPN and SVGIG (reference sequence). This CDR3 is 11 amino acids long. The variable domain in full, completed from reference TRBV30 and TRBJ2-1, reads SQTIHQWPATLVQPVGSPLSLECTVEGTSNPNLYWYRQAAGRGLQLLFYSVGIGQISSEVPQNLSASRPQDRQFILSSKKLLLSDSGFYLCAWSQGDEQFFGPGTRLTVL.

The V and J genes are TRBV5-1 and TRBJ2-6, with D perhaps given as TRBD1 or TRBD2 (5 bases each). V gave up 3 bases and J gave up 4 bases, with 11 bases separating them. This CDR3 has 15 residues. Germline lookup yields CDR1 SGHRS and CDR2 YFSETQ. The CDR3 bases are TGCGCCAGCAGCTGGGGGTCTGCGGGGGCCAACGTCCTGACTTTC. Translation: CASSWGSAGANVLTF.

J is TRBJ2-7 and V is TRBV18, with 11 bases identical to TRBD1. This CDR3 spans 15 amino acids. In germline, CDR1 is KGHSH, CDR2 LQKENI. Losses at the gene ends were 3 bases for V and 5 bases for J; bases not matched to a gene: 6. The CDR3 nucleotides are TGTGCCAGCTCACCCCTGGGACAGGGGGTCCACGAGCAGTACTTC. This gives the protein CASSPLGQGVHEQYF.

Only one count was recorded for this clonotype. This chain uses TRBV5-4 with TRBJ2-1; 10 bases map to TRBD1. Germline CDR1 is SGHNT and CDR2 is YYREEE (reference sequence). Trimming at V came to 4 bases and at J to 7 bases, leaving 5 bases not matched to a gene. The CDR3 has 14 amino acids. This CDR3 is CASSPWDRGNEQFF. The CDR3 DNA reads TGTGCCAGCAGCCCCTGGGACAGGGGTAATGAGCAGTTCTTC.

The CDR3 coding sequence is TGTGCCAGCACCTCGAGACAAGAGACCCAGTACTTC. It is translated as CASTSRQETQYF. V and J are TRBV6-2 or TRBV6-3 and TRBJ2-5; D unresolved. This CDR3 spans 12 amino acids. Germline CDR1 MNHEY, CDR2 SVGEGT. The V gene lost 7 bases and the J gene lost 2 bases, with 8 bases spanning the gap.

The chain recombines TRBV7-2 with TRBJ1-5; D perhaps matches TRBD1 (6 bases). In germline, CDR1 is SGHTA, CDR2 FQGNSA. V was pared by 2 bases and J by 7 bases, with 9 bases between. The CDR3 covers 13 residues. DNA for the CDR3: TGTGCCAGCAGCTTAAACGGGGGCCAGCCCCAGCATTTT. It encodes CASSLNGGQPQHF. Supplemented by reference TRBV7-2 and TRBJ1-5, the full variable domain reads GAGVSQSPSNKVTEKGKDVELRCDPISGHTALYWYRQSLGQGLEFLIYFQGNSAPDKSGLPSDRFSAERTGGSVSTLTIQRTQQEDSAVYLCASSLNGGQPQHFGDGTRLSIL.

The chain recombines TRBV12-3 or TRBV12-4 with TRBJ1-6, with TRBD1 matching over 10 bases. V gave up 4 bases and J gave up 9 bases; unmatched junction bases: 3. The CDR3 is 14 residues long. The CDR3 loop is CASSSGTGVSPLHF. The CDR3 DNA follows: TGTGCCAGCAGTTCCGGGACAGGGGTTTCACCCCTCCACTTT.

The chain has TRBV6-6 and TRBJ1-1; D call uncertain. Germline V gene sequence: CDR1 MNHNY, CDR2 SVGAGI (reference sequence). Deletions cut 7 bases from V and 10 bases from J, with 13 bases between. CDR3 size: 11 residues. This CDR3 reads CASNDVAVAFF. The CDR3 DNA is TGTGCCAGCAACGATGTAGCAGTAGCTTTCTTT.

A single count supports this clonotype. This chain links TRBV12-3 or TRBV12-4 with TRBJ1-3; a possible D gene is TRBD1 (6 bases). The CDR3 runs to 15 residues. V was shortened by 6 bases and J by 0 bases, with 12 bases between the two germline ends. The CDR3 nucleotides are TGTGCCAGCAGCAGACAGGTTGGCTCTGGAAACACCATATATTTT. It specifies CASSRQVGSGNTIYF.

This clonotype was seen just once. The chain couples TRBV6-2 or TRBV6-3 to TRBJ1-1; 8 positions agree with TRBD1. The CDR3 loop spans 14 amino acids. Germline CDR1 is MNHEY and CDR2 is SVGEGT. After removal of 6 bases from V and 4 bases from J, the junction contained 7 bases not matched to a gene. The CDR3 is CASRERTGSTEAFF. In DNA form, the CDR3 reads TGTGCCAGCAGGGAGAGGACAGGGAGCACTGAAGCTTTCTTT.

A single count supports this clonotype. The chain recombines TRBV24-1 with TRBJ1-2, with D maybe TRBD1 (6 bases). There are 14 residues in the CDR3. Trimming shortened V by 2 bases and J by 5 bases, and 11 bases separated the two germline ends. Germline V lookup: CDR1 KGHDR, CDR2 SFDVKD. DNA of the CDR3: TGTGCCACCAGTGATTCAGGACAGAGATATGGCTACACCTTC. Amino acid sequence: CATSDSGQRYGYTF.